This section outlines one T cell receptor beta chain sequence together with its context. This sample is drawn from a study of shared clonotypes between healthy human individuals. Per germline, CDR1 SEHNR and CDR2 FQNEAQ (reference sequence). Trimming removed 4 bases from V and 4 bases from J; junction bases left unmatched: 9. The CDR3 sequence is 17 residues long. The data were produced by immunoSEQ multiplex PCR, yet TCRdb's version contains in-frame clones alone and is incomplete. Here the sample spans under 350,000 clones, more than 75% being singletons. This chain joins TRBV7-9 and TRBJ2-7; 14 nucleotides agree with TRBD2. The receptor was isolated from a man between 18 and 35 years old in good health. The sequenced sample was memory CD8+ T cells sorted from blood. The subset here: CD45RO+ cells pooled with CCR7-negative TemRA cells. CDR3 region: CASSSTSGRALLYEQYF. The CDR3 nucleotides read TGTGCCAGCAGCTCGACTAGCGGGAGGGCCCTCTTGTACGAGCAGTACTTC.